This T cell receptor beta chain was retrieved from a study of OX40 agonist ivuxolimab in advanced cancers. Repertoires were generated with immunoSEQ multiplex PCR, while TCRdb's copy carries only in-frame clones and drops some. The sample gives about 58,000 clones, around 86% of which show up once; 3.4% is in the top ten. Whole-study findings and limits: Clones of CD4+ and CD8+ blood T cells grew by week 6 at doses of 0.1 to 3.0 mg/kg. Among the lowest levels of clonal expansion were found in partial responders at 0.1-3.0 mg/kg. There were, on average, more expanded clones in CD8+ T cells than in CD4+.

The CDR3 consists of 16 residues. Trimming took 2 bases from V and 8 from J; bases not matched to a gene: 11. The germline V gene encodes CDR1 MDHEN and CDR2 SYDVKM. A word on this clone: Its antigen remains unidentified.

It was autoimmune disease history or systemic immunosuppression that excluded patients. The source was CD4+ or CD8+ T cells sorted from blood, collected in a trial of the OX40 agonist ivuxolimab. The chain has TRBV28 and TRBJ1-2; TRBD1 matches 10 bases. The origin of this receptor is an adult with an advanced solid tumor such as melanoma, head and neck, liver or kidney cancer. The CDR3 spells CASSLPPGQGDKGYTF. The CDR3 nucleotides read TGTGCCAGCAGTTTACCCCCTGGACAGGGGGATAAAGGCTACACCTTC.